Sequencing of this T cell receptor beta chain was carried out in a study of cytomegalovirus exposure and HLA in healthy donors. Whole-study context: The study's early data release held about 77 million unique TCRs from HLA-typed donors. Study-level results: Later analysis demonstrated an association between a missense DCLRE1C variant and TCR beta V- and J-gene trimming.

These donors, healthy bone marrow donors, were studied. Concerning this clone: The antigen remains unidentified.

The PCR employed 60 Vbeta primers together with 13 Jbeta primers. The assay was immunoSEQ multiplex PCR, and TCRdb's table has in-frame clones only and misses some. This sample yields about 130,000 clones, of which less than 80% are seen a single time; less than 5% belongs to the top ten. The CDR3 extends over 14 amino acids. CDR1 and CDR2 (germline): SGDLS, YYNGEE. Trimming left V 3 bases short and J 1 base short, with 9 bases between. Sequenced material: PBMCs. J is TRBJ2-3 and V is TRBV9, with D perhaps TRBD2 (5 bases). The receptor's source is a man aged 25 to 45 in good health and CMV-seronegative. The CDR3 DNA reads as TGTGCCAGCAGCGACCGGCGGGGCACAGATACGCAGTATTTT. It is translated as CASSDRRGTDTQYF.